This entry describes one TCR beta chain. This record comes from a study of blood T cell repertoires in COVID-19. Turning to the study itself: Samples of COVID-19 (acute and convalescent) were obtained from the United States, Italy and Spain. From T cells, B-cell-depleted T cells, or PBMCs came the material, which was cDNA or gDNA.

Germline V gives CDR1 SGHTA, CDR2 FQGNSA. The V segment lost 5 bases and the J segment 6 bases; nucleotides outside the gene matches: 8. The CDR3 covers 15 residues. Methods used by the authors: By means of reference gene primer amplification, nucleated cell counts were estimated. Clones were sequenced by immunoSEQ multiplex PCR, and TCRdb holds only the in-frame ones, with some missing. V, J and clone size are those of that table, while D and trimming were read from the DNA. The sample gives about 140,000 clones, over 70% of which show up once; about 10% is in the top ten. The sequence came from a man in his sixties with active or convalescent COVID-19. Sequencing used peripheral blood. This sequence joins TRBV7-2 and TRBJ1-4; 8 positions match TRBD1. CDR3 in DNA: TGTGCCAGCAGCCTGCTCAGGGGGCGCGATGAAAAACTGTTTTTT. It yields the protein CASSLLRGRDEKLFF.